Given below is one T cell receptor beta chain in context. V shed 8 bases and J 0 bases; nucleotides not matched to a gene: 5. CDR3 length equals 14 residues. Germline CDR1 MDHEN, CDR2 SYDVKM. The data stem from a study of blood T cell repertoires in COVID-19. Study at large: From the United States, Italy and Spain came samples of acute and convalescent COVID-19. In each case, the material was cDNA or gDNA derived from T cells, B-cell-depleted T cells, or PBMCs.

TCRdb's copy holds only in-frame clones and misses some; the assay was immunoSEQ multiplex PCR. This sample has around 100,000 clones, with 82% found just once. The material sequenced was peripheral blood. The TCR originated in a man aged 70 or older with acute or convalescent COVID-19. V gene TRBV28 combines with J gene TRBJ1-1, with 8 bases that match TRBD1. The CDR3 reads CASETGALNTEAFF. CDR3 in DNA: TGTGCCAGCGAGACAGGGGCCCTGAACACTGAAGCTTTCTTT.